Below are 11 T cell receptor beta chains sequenced from a single sample in a study of T cell clusters in autoimmune cytopenias. One tube held mixed TRB-A and TRB-B primer pools for touch-down PCR. No DNA is given; TCRdb re-called the multiplex PCR reads and lists each CDR3 protein once. Its listing shows 7,000 to 9,000 distinct CDR3 sequences. Tens of thousands of genome equivalents of blood DNA were amplified for TRB. The source material was peripheral blood. These receptor sequences come from a human donor with an autoimmune cytopenia or autoimmune hepatitis (not recorded which).

This rearrangement joins TRBV6-5 to TRBJ2-7; without DNA, the TCRdb call of TRBD1 cannot be checked. CDR1 and CDR2 (germline): MNHEY, SVGAGI. The length of the CDR3 is 14 residues. The CDR3 is CASSFLPLGYEQYF.

The chain uses TRBV5-6 and TRBJ2-3. This CDR3 spans 14 amino acids. Germline values: CDR1 SGHDT, CDR2 YYEEEE. The CDR3 sequence is CASSLWTSTDTQYF.

The CDR3 loop reads CASGLVLPPRDTEAFF. The chain couples TRBV12-5 to TRBJ1-1; TCRdb indicates TRBD1, and absent DNA this call remains unverified. There are 16 residues in the CDR3. Germline V gives CDR1 LGHNT, CDR2 FRNRAP. The variable domain in full, with the rest retrieved from reference TRBV12-5 and TRBJ1-1, is DARVTQTPRHKVTEMGQEVTMRCQPILGHNTVFWYRQTMMQGLELLAYFRNRAPLDDSGMPKDRFSAEMPDATLATLKIQPSEPRDSAVYFCASGLVLPPRDTEAFFGQGTRLTVV.

The V and J genes are TRBV6-5 and TRBJ2-1; the D call of TRBD2 rests on TCRdb alone, since no DNA is present to check it. The CDR3 contains 17 residues. Germline loops: CDR1 MNHEY, CDR2 SVGAGI. The CDR3 here is CASSYGGPSGGVDEQFF.

This chain uses TRBV27 with TRBJ2-3; the TCRdb D gene call, TRBD1, has no DNA to confirm it. The germline V gene has CDR1 MNHEY and CDR2 SMNVEV (reference sequence). This CDR3 contains 13 residues. This chain's CDR3 is CASSPTVPDTQYF.

According to its frequency, this clonotype is medium-sized. V is TRBV30 and J is TRBJ2-1; the D gene TCRdb calls, TRBD2, cannot be checked with no DNA. The CDR3 runs to 14 residues. Germline V gene lookup returns CDR1 GTSNPN and CDR2 SVGIG (reference sequence). CDR3 protein: CASSGTSGGVEQFF.

The genes are TRBV6-6 and TRBJ1-3; TCRdb names TRBD1, which stays unverified in the absence of DNA. CDR1 and CDR2 (germline): MNHNY, SVGAGI (reference sequence). The CDR3 contains 13 residues. The CDR3 loop is CASRGTLGNTIYF.

The chain has TRBV5-6 and TRBJ2-3; without DNA, the TCRdb call of TRBD1 cannot be checked. Looked up from germline, CDR1 is SGHDT and CDR2 is YYEEEE. The CDR3 is 16 amino acids. The CDR3 loop is CASSALSGASTDTQYF.

Considering frequency, this clonotype is medium-sized. The gene calls are TRBV29-1 and TRBJ1-1. Germline CDR1 and CDR2: SQVTM and ANQGSEA. There are 14 residues in the CDR3. The CDR3 reads CSARTGRVNTEAFF. Full variable domain (remainder filled in from reference TRBV29-1 and TRBJ1-1): SAVISQKPSRDICQRGTSLTIQCQVDSQVTMMFWYRQQPGQSLTLIATANQGSEATYESGFVIDKFPISRPNLTFSTLTVSNMSPEDSSIYLCSARTGRVNTEAFFGQGTRLTVV.

This clonotype is labeled large based on frequency. J is TRBJ2-1 and V is TRBV10-3; there is no DNA to check the TCRdb D call of TRBD2. Germline CDR1 is ENHRY and CDR2 is SYGVKD. The CDR3 loop spans 16 amino acids. CDR3 amino acids: CAISVTTSGRTDEQFF.

The gene calls are TRBV12-3 or TRBV12-4 and TRBJ1-4. This CDR3 comprises 14 residues. CDR3 sequence reads: CASSLARVGEKLFF.